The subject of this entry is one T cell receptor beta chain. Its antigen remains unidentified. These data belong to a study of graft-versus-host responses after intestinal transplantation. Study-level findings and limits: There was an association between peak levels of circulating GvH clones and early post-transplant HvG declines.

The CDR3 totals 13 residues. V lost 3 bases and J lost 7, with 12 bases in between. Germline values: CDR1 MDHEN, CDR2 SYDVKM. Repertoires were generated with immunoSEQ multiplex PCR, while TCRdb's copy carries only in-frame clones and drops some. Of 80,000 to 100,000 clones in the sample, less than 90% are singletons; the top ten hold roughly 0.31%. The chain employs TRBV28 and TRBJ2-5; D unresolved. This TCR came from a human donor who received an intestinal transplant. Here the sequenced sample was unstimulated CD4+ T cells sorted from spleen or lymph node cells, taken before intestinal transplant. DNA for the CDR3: TGTGCCAGCAGTTTGACTTACCAGCGGACCCAGTACTTC. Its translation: CASSLTYQRTQYF.